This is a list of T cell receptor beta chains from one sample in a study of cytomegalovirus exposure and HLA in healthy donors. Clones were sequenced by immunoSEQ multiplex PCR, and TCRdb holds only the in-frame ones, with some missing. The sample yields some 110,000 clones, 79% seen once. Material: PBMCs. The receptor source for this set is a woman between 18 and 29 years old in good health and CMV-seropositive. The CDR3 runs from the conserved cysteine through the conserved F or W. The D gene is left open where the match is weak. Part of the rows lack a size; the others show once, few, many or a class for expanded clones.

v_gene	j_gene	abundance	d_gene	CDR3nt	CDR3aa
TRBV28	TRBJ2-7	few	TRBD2	TGTGCCAGCAGTCTCCTTAAGACTAGCGGGAGTGAGGACGAGCAGTACTTC	CASSLLKTSGSEDEQYF
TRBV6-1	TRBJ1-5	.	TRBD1	TGTGCCAGCAGTGAAGCCCGACAGGGGAATCAGCCCCAGCATTTT	CASSEARQGNQPQHF
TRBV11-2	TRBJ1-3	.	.	TGTGCCAGCAGCTTAACAACCTTGGGAAACACCATATATTTT	CASSLTTLGNTIYF
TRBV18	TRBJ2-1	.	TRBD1	TGTGCCAGCTCACCCCGACCCGGACAGGGCCACAATGAGCAGTTCTTC	CASSPRPGQGHNEQFF
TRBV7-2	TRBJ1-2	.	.	TGTGCCAGCAGCTTAGGCAGATATAACTATGGCTACACCTTC	CASSLGRYNYGYTF
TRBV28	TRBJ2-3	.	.	TGTGCCAGCAGACAACAGGGACCCACAGATACGCAGTATTTT	CASRQQGPTDTQYF
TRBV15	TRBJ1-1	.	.	TGTGCCACCAGCAGAGACAGGGTGAACACTGAAGCTTTCTTT	CATSRDRVNTEAFF
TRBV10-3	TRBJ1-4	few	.	TGTGCCATCGGGAGGGGGAATGAAAAACTGTTTTTT	CAIGRGNEKLFF
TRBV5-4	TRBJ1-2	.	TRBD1	TGTGCCAGCAGCCTGTTGGACAGGAGACACTATGGCTACACCTTC	CASSLLDRRHYGYTF
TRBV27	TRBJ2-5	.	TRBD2	TGTGCCAGCAGTTTCACCGGGACTAGCGGGATTCAAGAGACCCAGTACTTC	CASSFTGTSGIQETQYF
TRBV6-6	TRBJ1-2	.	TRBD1	TGTGCCAGCAGTCCCGGGACAGCAAGCTACACCTTC	CASSPGTASYTF
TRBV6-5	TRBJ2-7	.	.	TGTGCCAGCAGTTTGGGGGAGGCCCAGTACTTC	CASSLGEAQYF
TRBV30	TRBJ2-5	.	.	TGTGCCTGGAGTGTACTCGACTTCCAAGAGACCCAGTACTTC	CAWSVLDFQETQYF
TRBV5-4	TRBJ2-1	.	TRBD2	TGTGCCAGCATCCCGGGACTAGCGGGAAACAATGAGCAGTTCTTC	CASIPGLAGNNEQFF
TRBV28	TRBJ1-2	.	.	TGTGCCAGCAGTTCCCCCGATGCAGGTGCAATCGACTATGGCTACACCTTC	CASSSPDAGAIDYGYTF
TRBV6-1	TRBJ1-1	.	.	TGTGCCAGCAGCCACAGGAGTAGGGGTACTGAAGCTTTCTTT	CASSHRSRGTEAFF
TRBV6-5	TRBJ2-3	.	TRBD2	TGTGCCAGCAGTTACGGCGGGAGGGCGAGAGATACGCAGTATTTT	CASSYGGRARDTQYF
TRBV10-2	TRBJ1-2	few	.	TGCGCCAGCAGTGAGTCCCAGGACCTCGGGAGCTACACCTTC	CASSESQDLGSYTF
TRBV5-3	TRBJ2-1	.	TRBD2	TGTGCCAGAAGCCGGACCCGCGGGAGTATTAATGAGCAGTTCTTC	CARSRTRGSINEQFF
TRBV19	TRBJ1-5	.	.	TGTGCCAGTAGTACCACGAGGACAAAAAGCAATCAGCCCCAGCATTTT	CASSTTRTKSNQPQHF
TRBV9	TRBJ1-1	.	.	TGTGCCAGCAGCCATGGAGTGGGACACGAAGCTTTCTTT	CASSHGVGHEAFF
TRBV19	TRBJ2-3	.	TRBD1	TGTGCCAGTTGGACAGGTTCTTCTAGCACAGATACGCAGTATTTT	CASWTGSSSTDTQYF
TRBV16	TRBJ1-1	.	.	TGTGCCAGCAGCATCCAGGGTACTGAAGCTTTCTTT	CASSIQGTEAFF
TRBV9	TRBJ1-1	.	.	TGTGCCAGCAGCGAGAGTCCCGAGGACACTGAAGCTTTCTTT	CASSESPEDTEAFF
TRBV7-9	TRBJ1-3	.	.	TGTGCCAGCAGCCCGCGACAGTTTCGGCACACCATATATTTT	CASSPRQFRHTIYF
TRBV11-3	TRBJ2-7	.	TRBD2	TGTGCCAGCAGCCCTTGGACTAGCAGGAGCTCCTACGAGCAGTACTTC	CASSPWTSRSSYEQYF
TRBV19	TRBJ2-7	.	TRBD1	TGTGCCAGTAGTACCCCTGCGGGACAGGTCAACTACGAGCAGTACTTC	CASSTPAGQVNYEQYF
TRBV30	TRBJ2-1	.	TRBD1	TGTGCCTGGTCTAACCCAGGGGGCGCGGGGAATGAGCAGTTCTTC	CAWSNPGGAGNEQFF
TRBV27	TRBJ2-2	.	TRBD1	TGTGCCAGCAGACCGGGACAGGGTTACGGGGAGCTGTTTTTT	CASRPGQGYGELFF
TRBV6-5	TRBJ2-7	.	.	TGTGCCAGCAGTTACGACAGCTACGAGCAGTACTTC	CASSYDSYEQYF